This TCR beta chain was identified during a study of blood T cell repertoires in COVID-19. Study information: The study drew acute and convalescent COVID-19 samples from the United States, Italy and Spain. Sources were T cells, B-cell-depleted T cells, or PBMCs; the material itself was cDNA or gDNA.

This clone was seen only a few times. Generated by immunoSEQ multiplex PCR, the TCRdb table keeps only in-frame clones and is missing some. The sample yields 270,000 or so clones, 85% to 90% seen once. The CDR3 loop spans 15 amino acids. V lost 5 bases, J lost 2 bases, and 12 bases lay in between. Germline assignment: CDR1 SGHVS and CDR2 FQNEAQ. The chain is built from TRBV7-8 and TRBJ2-2; no reliable D call. This TCR derives from a woman aged 30 to 39 with COVID-19, enrolled during active disease. Material for sequencing was peripheral blood. The CDR3 region is CASSPIPVNTGELFF. CDR3 coding DNA: TGTGCCAGCAGCCCAATCCCAGTAAACACCGGGGAGCTGTTTTTT.